This section outlines one T cell receptor beta chain sequence together with its context. Its antigen is undetermined. This sample is part of a study of T cell responses to AZD1222 COVID-19 vaccine. Deletions cut 0 bases from V and 0 bases from J, with 12 bases between. This CDR3 has 17 residues. Germline CDR1 is LGHDT and CDR2 is YNNKEL (reference sequence). Study-wide results and caveats: Spike-specific TCR breadth and depth went up after people got two AZD1222 doses. Donors were mostly white British, more females; clonal diversity possibly underestimated. Repertoires were obtained solely post-peak T cell response. Only a handful of people who got AZD1222 tested seropositive at baseline.

Here immunoSEQ multiplex PCR was the method, and the copy in TCRdb shows in-frame clones only, minus some. The top ten hold roughly a tenth of the sample, which has around 130,000 clones, 80% to 90% seen once. The sequence came from an adult who received the AZD1222 COVID-19 vaccine. Specimen: peripheral blood, collected 28 days after the second AZD1222 dose. The chain uses TRBV3-1 (or the pseudogene TRBV3-2) and TRBJ2-1, with no clear D. Here the CDR3 DNA reads TGTGCCAGCAGCCAAGAACGGCTAGTCGTCTCCTACAATGAGCAGTTCTTC. This translates into CASSQERLVVSYNEQFF.